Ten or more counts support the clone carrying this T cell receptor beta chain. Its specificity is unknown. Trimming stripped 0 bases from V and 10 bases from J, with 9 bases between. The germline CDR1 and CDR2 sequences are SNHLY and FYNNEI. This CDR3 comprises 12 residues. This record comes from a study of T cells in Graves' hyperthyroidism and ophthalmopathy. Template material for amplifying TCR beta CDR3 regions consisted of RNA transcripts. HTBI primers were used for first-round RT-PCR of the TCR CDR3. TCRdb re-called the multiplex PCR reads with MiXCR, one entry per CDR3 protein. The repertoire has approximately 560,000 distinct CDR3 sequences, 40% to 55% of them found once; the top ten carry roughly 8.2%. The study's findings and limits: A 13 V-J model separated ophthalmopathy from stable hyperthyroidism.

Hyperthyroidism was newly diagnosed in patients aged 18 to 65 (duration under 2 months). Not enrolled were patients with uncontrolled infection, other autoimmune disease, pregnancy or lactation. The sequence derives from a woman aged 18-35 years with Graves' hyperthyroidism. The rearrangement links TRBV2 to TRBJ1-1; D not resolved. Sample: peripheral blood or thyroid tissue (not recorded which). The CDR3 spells CASSEAAQRAFF. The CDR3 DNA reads TGTGCCAGCAGTGAAGCGGCCCAGCGAGCTTTCTTT.